The clone carrying this TCR beta chain was seen at least ten times. Its antigen is unidentified. The source of the sample is a study of T cells after yellow fever vaccination. Study summary: SMART-Seq v4 Ultra Low Input prepared the low-cell-number fractions. Study results and limitations: Overlap between CD4 and CD8 compartments was detected for a small share of clonotypes.

Trimming shortened V by 5 bases and J by 10 bases, and 20 bases separated the two germline ends. This CDR3 is 13 amino acids long. Germline CDR1 SQVTM, CDR2 ANQGSEA. The authors made TCR cDNA by 5'RACE template switching, adding a universal primer site and UMIs. TCRdb fed the 5' RACE reads into MiXCR, producing one record per CDR3 protein. The sample yields around 140,000 distinct CDR3 sequences, 6.6% seen once. The source of this sequence is a man younger than 40 who received the YFV17D yellow fever vaccine. The chain employs TRBV29-1 and TRBJ1-2, with D maybe TRBD1 (5 bases). The material sequenced was CD4+ T cells sorted from PBMCs, taken 10 days after the yellow fever booster vaccination. CDR3 in DNA: TGCAGCGTTCACATAGGGCTGGGGGGGAACTACACCTTC. The encoded protein is CSVHIGLGGNYTF.